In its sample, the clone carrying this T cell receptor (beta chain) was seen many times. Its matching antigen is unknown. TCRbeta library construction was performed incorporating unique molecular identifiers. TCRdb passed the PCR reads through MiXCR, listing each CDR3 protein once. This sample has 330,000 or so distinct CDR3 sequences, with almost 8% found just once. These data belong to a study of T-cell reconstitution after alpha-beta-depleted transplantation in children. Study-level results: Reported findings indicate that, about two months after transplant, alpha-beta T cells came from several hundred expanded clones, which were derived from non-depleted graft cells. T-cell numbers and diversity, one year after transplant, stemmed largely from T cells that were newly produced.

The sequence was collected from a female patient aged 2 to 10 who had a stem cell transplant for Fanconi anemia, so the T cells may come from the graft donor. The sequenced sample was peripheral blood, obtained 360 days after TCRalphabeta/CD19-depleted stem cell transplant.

CDR3 loop: CASSQRQISTDTQYF. The CDR3 DNA reads as TGTGCCAGCAGCCAAAGACAGATTAGCACAGATACGCAGTATTTT. The rearrangement joins TRBV5-5 to TRBJ2-3, with a possible D match to TRBD1 (5 bases). The CDR3 runs to 15 residues. Trimming removed 4 bases from V and 0 bases from J, with 12 bases in between. CDR1 and CDR2 (germline): SGHKS, YYEKEE (reference sequence).